This TCR beta chain was retrieved from a study of T cells in Graves' hyperthyroidism and ophthalmopathy. Germline CDR1 reads SGDLS; CDR2 reads YYNGEE. The V end was cut by 0 bases, the J end by 12 bases, with 15 bases between. This CDR3 contains 13 residues. The source material, RNA transcripts, was used to amplify TCR beta CDR3 regions. TCR CDR3 underwent first-round RT-PCR with the HTBI primer set. TCRdb used MiXCR to reprocess the multiplex PCR reads, holding one entry per CDR3 protein. The sample holds hundreds of thousands of distinct CDR3 sequences, around 15% seen once. Study conclusions and caveats: A model of 13 V-J pairs discriminated ophthalmopathy from stable hyperthyroidism. Most thyroid clonotypes with frequency above 0.001 were detected in blood.

This clonotype was found a few times. What it binds is unknown. Each 10 ml fresh peripheral blood draw supplied the PBMCs. The receptor was derived from a woman aged 45-65 years with Graves' ophthalmopathy. Sequencing was done on a sample of blood. This rearrangement joins TRBV9 to TRBJ1-1; TRBD1 might be the D (6 bases). The CDR3 DNA reads as TGTGCCAGCAGCGTAGGAGGGGGGGGGATAACTTTCTTT. Its translation is CASSVGGGGITFF. Full variable domain (remainder filled in from reference TRBV9 and TRBJ1-1): DSGVTQTPKHLITATGQRVTLRCSPRSGDLSVYWYQQSLDQGLQFLIQYYNGEERAKGNILERFSAQQFPDLHSELNLSSLELGDSALYFCASSVGGGGITFFGQGTRLTVV.